The subject of this entry is one T cell receptor (beta chain). These data originate in a study of T cell repertoires in aging, cancer and after chemotherapy. Rearranged V-D-J TRB sequences were amplified with a mixed TRB-A/B primer pool. A single record per CDR3 protein comes from TCRdb applying MiXCR to the multiplex PCR reads. The sample contains roughly 9,800 distinct CDR3 sequences, around 44% of which appear only once. The template was genomic DNA from peripheral blood, not RNA. The germline CDR1 and CDR2 sequences are DFQATT and SNEGSKA (reference sequence). This CDR3 is 13 amino acids long. The TCR sequence derives from a human donor in good health. Sequenced material: blood. The chain employs TRBV20-1 and TRBJ1-1; 8 bases are a match to TRBD1. CDR3 amino acids: CRPTGTGDTEAFF. The CDR3 DNA reads as TGCAGACCGACCGGGACAGGAGACACTGAAGCTTTCTTT.